This T cell receptor beta chain was found in a study of T cell changes during pregnancy in multiple sclerosis. Some clones are missing from TCRdb's copy, which holds only in-frame ones; the method was immunoSEQ multiplex PCR. The sample has around 68,000 clones, around nine tenths seen once. The junction had 4 bases not matched to a gene; V was cut back by 0 bases and J by 7 bases. The CDR3 spans 14 residues. In germline, CDR1 is LGHNA, CDR2 YSLEER. This rearrangement joins TRBV4-3 to TRBJ2-5; 8 bases fit TRBD2. This TCR was recovered from a female donor with multiple sclerosis, enrolled in a pregnancy study. The source was peripheral blood, collected in the third trimester of pregnancy. The CDR3 DNA sequence: TGCGCCAGCAGCCAAGAGTTCGGGGGGGGGACCCAGTACTTC. Protein sequence: CASSQEFGGGTQYF.